Following are 32 T cell receptor beta chains from one sample sequenced in a study of shared clonotypes between healthy human individuals. Here immunoSEQ multiplex PCR was the method, and the copy in TCRdb shows in-frame clones only, minus some. The table records over 950,000 clones, 70% to 80% of them present only once. The sequencing sample was made of memory CD4+ T cells from PBMCs. Subset denoted: CD45RA-negative fraction. These receptors were obtained from a man younger than 30 in good health. Some clones in this sample may be carry-over from other donors' samples.

The chain recombines TRBV7-9 with TRBJ1-2; 9 nucleotides match TRBD1. The CDR3 has 15 amino acids. The V gene end was trimmed by 1 base and the J gene end by 5 bases; junction bases not matched to a gene: 5. The V gene's germline CDR1 is SEHNR and CDR2 FQNEAQ (reference sequence). The CDR3 DNA is TGTGCCAGCAGCTTAGGGGACAGGGATGCTTATGGCTACACCTTC. Encoded protein: CASSLGDRDAYGYTF.

The chain couples TRBV30 to TRBJ2-6; a weak D match, TRBD1 (6 bases). This CDR3 contains 15 residues. Trimming pared 3 bases from V and 3 bases from J, leaving 12 bases between. Per germline, CDR1 GTSNPN and CDR2 SVGIG (reference sequence). The CDR3 DNA is TGTGCCTGGAGGGACCGGACAGTTGGGGCCAACGTCCTGACTTTC. This translates into CAWRDRTVGANVLTF.

This sequence joins TRBV25-1 and TRBJ1-2; D remains unclear. Trimming removed 5 bases from V and 5 bases from J, with 18 bases in between. This CDR3 comprises 15 residues. Germline values: CDR1 MGHDK, CDR2 SYGVNS. CDR3 coding DNA: TGTGCCAGCAGTTCTATGGCCTCTCAAGCTTATGGCTACACCTTC. It codes for CASSSMASQAYGYTF.

A note on this clone: Other DNA sequences in this specimen translate into the identical CDR3. The genes are TRBV5-1 and TRBJ2-2, with TRBD1 identical over 7 bases. The germline CDR1 and CDR2 sequences are SGHRS and YFSETQ. The V gene end was trimmed by 0 bases and the J gene end by 2 bases; junction bases not matched to a gene: 1. The length of the CDR3 is 15 residues. The CDR3 DNA reads as TGCGCCAGCAGCTTGGACAGGGGAAACACCGGGGAGCTGTTTTTT. It codes for CASSLDRGNTGELFF.

Points on this clone: Relative to the germline gene, one junction end is altered; a read error may explain this. The chain is built from TRBV7-7 and TRBJ2-5, with 10 bases identical to TRBD1. With the DNA end fitting TRBJ2-7 better, the J assignment may be wrong. Looked up from germline, CDR1 is SSHAT and CDR2 is FNYEAQ (reference sequence). The CDR3 consists of 14 residues. Written as DNA, the CDR3 is TGTGCTAGCAGCTCGGGACAGGGGTCCTACGAGCAGTACTTC. Translation gives CASSSGQGSYEQYF.

The rearrangement links TRBV7-3 to TRBJ2-5; tentative D call: TRBD2 (6 bases). The CDR3 has 13 amino acids. Trimming left V 0 bases short and J 6 bases short, with 8 bases between. CDR1 and CDR2 (germline): SGHTA, FQGTGA. CDR3 nucleotides: TGTGCCAGCAGCTTAACGGAGGGGCAGACCCAGTACTTC. It yields the protein CASSLTEGQTQYF.

The V call is TRBV19, the J call TRBJ1-1; D ambiguous. Trimming removed 3 bases from V and 0 bases from J, with 17 bases in between. This CDR3 has 17 amino acids. CDR1 is LNHDA and CDR2 is SQIVND in the germline V gene (reference sequence). The CDR3 region has the DNA TGTGCCAGTAGTATTACGTCTAACAGACTGTTGAACACTGAAGCTTTCTTT. Translation: CASSITSNRLLNTEAFF.

This clone was counted once. This sequence joins TRBV7-2 and TRBJ1-2, with a possible D match to TRBD1 (6 bases). CDR3 length: 13 residues. CDR1 and CDR2 from the germline V gene are SGHTA and FQGNSA. V lost 2 bases and J lost 8, with 12 bases in between. CDR3 region: CASSLSTGLGYTF. The CDR3, as DNA: TGTGCCAGCAGCTTAAGTACAGGGTTAGGCTACACCTTC.

The V call is TRBV9, the J call TRBJ2-1; D may be TRBD2 (6 bases). Germline CDR1 and CDR2: SGDLS and YYNGEE. CDR3 length equals 17 residues. The V gene lost 0 bases and the J gene lost 8 bases, with 21 bases spanning the gap. CDR3 region: CASSVAQSSETFYEQFF. DNA of the CDR3: TGTGCCAGCAGCGTAGCCCAGTCTAGCGAGACCTTTTATGAGCAGTTCTTC.

V gene TRBV10-3 combines with J gene TRBJ1-2; TRBD1 might be the D (6 bases). CDR1 is ENHRY and CDR2 is SYGVKD in the germline V gene. The V end lost 10 bases, the J end lost 0 bases, and 12 bases lay between the germline ends. This CDR3 has 13 amino acids. CDR3 residues: CASRTDSNYGYTF. The CDR3 DNA sequence: TGTGCCAGCCGGACAGATTCTAACTATGGCTACACCTTC.

V is TRBV5-6 and J is TRBJ2-5; 8 positions match TRBD2. The CDR3 sequence is 14 residues long. V lost 1 base, J lost 6 bases, and 5 bases stayed unmatched. Germline values: CDR1 SGHDT, CDR2 YYEEEE. CDR3 in amino acids: CASSLSGSPQTQYF. The DNA for the CDR3 is TGTGCCAGCAGCTTGAGCGGGAGCCCCCAGACCCAGTACTTC.

The chain uses TRBV18 and TRBJ2-7, with D perhaps TRBD1 (6 bases). This CDR3 has 17 residues. Germline V gene data show CDR1 as KGHSH and CDR2 as LQKENI. Deletions cut 5 bases from V and 0 bases from J, with 20 bases between. The CDR3 DNA is TGTGCCAGCTCAGCCAGTTTGGAGGACAGAACCTCCTACGAGCAGTACTTC. Translated, it gives CASSASLEDRTSYEQYF.

The chain is built from TRBV11-2 and TRBJ2-5, with D hard to call. In germline, CDR1 is SGHAT, CDR2 FQNNGV. Between the trimmed V and J ends, which lost 3 bases and 1 base, there was a span of 9 bases. The length of the CDR3 is 14 residues. The CDR3, as DNA: TGTGCCAGCAGCTTCCCGAGGTCCCAAGAGACCCAGTACTTC. Translation gives CASSFPRSQETQYF. Drawing the rest from reference TRBV11-2 and TRBJ2-5, the complete variable domain is EAGVAQSPRYKIIEKRQSVAFWCNPISGHATLYWYQQILGQGPKLLIQFQNNGVVDDSQLPKDRFSAERLKGVDSTLKIQPAKLEDSAVYLCASSFPRSQETQYFGPGTRLLVL.

The chain links TRBV27 to TRBJ1-3; D uncertain. The germline gives CDR1 MNHEY, CDR2 SMNVEV (reference sequence). The CDR3 consists of 13 residues. Trimming left V 0 bases short and J 4 bases short, with 4 bases between. The CDR3 loop is CASSLSKGNTIYF. The CDR3 coding sequence is TGTGCCAGCAGTTTATCAAAAGGAAACACCATATATTTT.

The chain joins TRBV21-1 to TRBJ1-5. TRBV21-1 constitutes a pseudogene. This CDR3 comprises 17 residues. CDR3: CASSALGLELADQPQHF. CDR3 DNA: TGTGCCAGCAGCGCCCTAGGGTTGGAGTTGGCAGATCAGCCCCAGCATTTT.

V and J are TRBV11-2 and TRBJ2-5; 8 bases line up with TRBD1. V lost 4 bases to trimming and J lost 5 bases; unmatched junction nucleotides: 12. This CDR3 spans 16 amino acids. Germline values: CDR1 SGHAT, CDR2 FQNNGV. In DNA form, the CDR3 reads TGTGCCAGCAGCTCCCCGCTCCGGACAGGGAGGGAGACCCAGTACTTC. It translates to CASSSPLRTGRETQYF.

Of note for this clone: The likely explanation is a read error, given a far larger clone one base away. V is TRBV27 and J is TRBJ1-1; D not resolved. This CDR3 has 11 residues. V dropped 6 bases and J dropped 1 base, with 3 bases sitting between them. Looked up from germline, CDR1 is MNHEY and CDR2 is SMNVEV (reference sequence). This CDR3 is CASRKNTEAFF. In nucleotides, the CDR3 is TGTGCCAGCAGGAAGAACACTGAAGCTTTCTTT.

The rearrangement joins TRBV6-1 to TRBJ1-2; D gene ambiguous. The CDR3 has 14 amino acids. Germline CDR1 MNHNS, CDR2 SASEGT. V lost 1 base and J 6 bases, leaving 12 bases between the germline ends. CDR3 sequence (DNA): TGTGCCAGCAGTGAAGGAGAGGGAGGTAATGGCTACACCTTC. This encodes CASSEGEGGNGYTF.

V gene TRBV28 combines with J gene TRBJ2-2; D ambiguous. CDR1 and CDR2 from the germline V gene are MDHEN and SYDVKM. This CDR3 contains 14 residues. V was pared by 7 bases and J by 0 bases, with 9 bases between. Written as DNA, the CDR3 is TGTGCCAGCAAGCAACTCGCGAACACCGGGGAGCTGTTTTTT. The encoded protein is CASKQLANTGELFF.

This chain connects TRBV6-5 to TRBJ2-7, with a weak D call TRBD2 (6 bases). There are 12 residues in the CDR3. Trimming pared 2 bases from V and 6 bases from J, leaving 8 bases between. CDR1 is MNHEY, CDR2 SVGAGI, per germline. The CDR3 nucleotides read TGTGCCAGCAGTTACGTGGGGGGCGAGCAGTACTTC. This codes for CASSYVGGEQYF.

The gene calls are TRBV27 and TRBJ2-7, with 9 bases aligning to TRBD1. In germline, CDR1 is MNHEY, CDR2 SMNVEV (reference sequence). V gave up 5 bases and J gave up 2 bases; unmatched junction bases: 10. The CDR3 extends over 16 amino acids. The DNA of the CDR3 is TGTGCCAGCAGTCTCCGAGGACAGGGGTTCCCCTACGAGCAGTACTTC. Its protein is CASSLRGQGFPYEQYF.

The chain combines TRBV5-1 with TRBJ2-7; 7 bases align to TRBD1. With V trimmed by 4 bases and J by 7 bases, 5 bases remained unmatched. Germline assignment: CDR1 SGHRS and CDR2 YFSETQ. The CDR3 loop spans 12 amino acids. The DNA of the CDR3 is TGCGCCAGCAGCGAGCCGGGACAGGAGCAGTACTTC. Protein product: CASSEPGQEQYF.

The J gene is TRBJ1-1, the V gene TRBV6-1; D is ambiguous. Trimming took 5 bases from V and 4 from J, leaving 11 bases between them. The V gene's germline CDR1 is MNHNS and CDR2 SASEGT. The CDR3 contains 13 residues. The CDR3 DNA sequence: TGTGCCAGCAGTCCCCCCCGTGGCACTGAAGCTTTCTTT. It encodes CASSPPRGTEAFF.

The sample holds one count of this clone. This sequence joins TRBV5-6 and TRBJ2-7; no clear D. V was clipped by 1 base and J by 0 bases, with 5 bases between them. The CDR3 contains 13 residues. Germline values: CDR1 SGHDT, CDR2 YYEEEE. CDR3 loop: CASSLLSSYEQYF. CDR3 nucleotide sequence: TGTGCCAGCAGCTTGCTGAGCTCCTACGAGCAGTACTTC.

In its sample, this clone was seen once. This sample includes further DNA sequences coding for the same CDR3. V and J are TRBV6-1 and TRBJ2-3; 7 positions match TRBD1. V was clipped by 0 bases and J by 0 bases; unmatched bases: 0. This CDR3 has 15 residues. Germline V gene data show CDR1 as MNHNS and CDR2 as SASEGT. The CDR3 bases are TGTGCCAGCAGTGAAGCGGGACAGAGCACAGATACGCAGTATTTT. Its translation: CASSEAGQSTDTQYF.

This clone occurred once. This sample includes further DNA sequences coding for the same CDR3. This chain connects TRBV7-3 to TRBJ1-5, with a weak D call TRBD1 (6 bases). Germline V CDR1 and CDR2: SGHTA, FQGTGA. The CDR3 has 13 residues. Trimming took 2 bases from V and 7 from J, leaving 9 bases between them. CDR3 nucleotide sequence: TGTGCCAGCAGCTTAGGCCAGGGGCAGCCCCAGCATTTT. Protein: CASSLGQGQPQHF.

The chain combines TRBV28 with TRBJ2-6; unclear D gene. The CDR3 consists of 16 residues. Germline V CDR1 and CDR2: MDHEN, SYDVKM. V shed 3 bases and J shed 0 bases, with 9 bases lying between them. Here the CDR3 DNA reads TGTGCCAGCAGTTTCTGGGATAGCTCTGGGGCCAACGTCCTGACTTTC. It encodes CASSFWDSSGANVLTF.

This sequence joins TRBV7-2 and TRBJ1-2, with D hard to call. The V gene lost 4 bases and the J gene lost 2 bases, with 11 bases spanning the gap. Germline CDR1 reads SGHTA; CDR2 reads FQGNSA. This CDR3 is 14 amino acids long. The CDR3 nucleotides are TGTGCCAGCAGCTCGAAAAGAGGGAACTATGGCTACACCTTC. This sequence encodes CASSSKRGNYGYTF.

This chain links TRBV28 with TRBJ2-5, with 8 positions matching TRBD1. The length of the CDR3 is 15 residues. V gave up 6 bases and J gave up 5 bases; unmatched junction bases: 11. Germline CDR1 MDHEN, CDR2 SYDVKM. This CDR3 reads CASSPEQTGDETQYF. CDR3 DNA: TGTGCCAGCAGCCCAGAACAGACAGGGGACGAGACCCAGTACTTC.

The CDR3 loop is CASSLDRANTEAFF. The CDR3 DNA follows: TGTGCCAGCAGTCTAGACAGGGCGAACACTGAAGCTTTCTTT. The rearrangement joins TRBV2 to TRBJ1-1, with 7 bases aligning to TRBD1. Germline-derived CDR1 and CDR2 are SNHLY and FYNNEI. The CDR3 extends over 14 amino acids. After removal of 5 bases from V and 1 base from J, the junction contained 4 bases not matched to a gene.

As regards this clone: The sample holds other DNA sequences that translate to the same CDR3. This chain uses TRBV27 with TRBJ2-5, with 9 positions matching TRBD1. The CDR3 loop spans 14 amino acids. V shed 7 bases and J 1 base; nucleotides not matched to a gene: 4. From germline, CDR1 is MNHEY and CDR2 SMNVEV (reference sequence). The CDR3 DNA sequence: TGTGCCAGCAAAAGGGACAGGGCCCAAGAGACCCAGTACTTC. It yields the protein CASKRDRAQETQYF.

The genes are TRBV28 and TRBJ1-5; TRBD1 matches at 9 bases. Looked up from germline, CDR1 is MDHEN and CDR2 is SYDVKM. The CDR3 loop spans 16 amino acids. J lost 1 base, V lost 6 bases, and 7 bases had no gene match. CDR3 in amino acids: CASSLLGQGSNQPQHF. The CDR3 DNA reads TGTGCCAGCAGCCTCCTTGGACAGGGGAGCAATCAGCCCCAGCATTTT.